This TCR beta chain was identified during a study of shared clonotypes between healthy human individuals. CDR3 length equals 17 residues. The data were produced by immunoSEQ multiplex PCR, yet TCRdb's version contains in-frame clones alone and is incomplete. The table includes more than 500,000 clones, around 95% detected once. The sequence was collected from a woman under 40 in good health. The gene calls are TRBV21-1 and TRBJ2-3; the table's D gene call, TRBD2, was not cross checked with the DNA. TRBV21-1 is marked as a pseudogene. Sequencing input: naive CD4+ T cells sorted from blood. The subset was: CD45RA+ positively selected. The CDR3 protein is CASKGTSGKLYTDTQYF. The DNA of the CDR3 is TGTGCCAGCAAAGGGACTAGCGGGAAACTATACACAGATACGCAGTATTTT.